The present T cell receptor (beta chain) was sequenced within a study of control samples from healthy donors and cancer patients. Repertoires were generated with immunoSEQ multiplex PCR, while TCRdb's copy carries only in-frame clones and drops some. The data show around 180,000 clones, about 91% seen once. The germline V and J ends were trimmed by 0 bases and 0 bases, with 6 bases remaining between them. CDR1 and CDR2 from the germline V gene are SGDLS and YYNGEE. This CDR3 region has 14 residues. The chain joins TRBV9 to TRBJ1-1; D gene unclear. The source is a woman aged 30 to 39 in good health. Sequencing used blood. This CDR3 is CASSVDAMNTEAFF. In nucleotides, the CDR3 is TGTGCCAGCAGCGTAGATGCAATGAACACTGAAGCTTTCTTT. The whole variable domain, remainder taken from reference TRBV9 and TRBJ1-1, is DSGVTQTPKHLITATGQRVTLRCSPRSGDLSVYWYQQSLDQGLQFLIQYYNGEERAKGNILERFSAQQFPDLHSELNLSSLELGDSALYFCASSVDAMNTEAFFGQGTRLTVV.